The sequence of this T cell receptor (beta chain) was determined in a study of shared T cell receptors in the human thymus. TCRdb's table, derived via immunoSEQ multiplex PCR, lists solely in-frame clones and lacks some. The sample consists of a few hundred thousand clones, approximately 95% of them appearing once. V lost 5 bases and J 9 bases, leaving 19 bases between the germline ends. The germline V gene has CDR1 SEHNR and CDR2 FQNEAQ (reference sequence). This CDR3 spans 14 amino acids. The chain recombines TRBV7-9 with TRBJ1-2; D remains ambiguous. Sequencing used thymocytes. The receptor comes from a human donor. The CDR3 loop reads CASSTNPEGHSYTF. CDR3 in DNA: TGTGCCAGCAGCACCAACCCAGAGGGCCACAGCTACACCTTC.